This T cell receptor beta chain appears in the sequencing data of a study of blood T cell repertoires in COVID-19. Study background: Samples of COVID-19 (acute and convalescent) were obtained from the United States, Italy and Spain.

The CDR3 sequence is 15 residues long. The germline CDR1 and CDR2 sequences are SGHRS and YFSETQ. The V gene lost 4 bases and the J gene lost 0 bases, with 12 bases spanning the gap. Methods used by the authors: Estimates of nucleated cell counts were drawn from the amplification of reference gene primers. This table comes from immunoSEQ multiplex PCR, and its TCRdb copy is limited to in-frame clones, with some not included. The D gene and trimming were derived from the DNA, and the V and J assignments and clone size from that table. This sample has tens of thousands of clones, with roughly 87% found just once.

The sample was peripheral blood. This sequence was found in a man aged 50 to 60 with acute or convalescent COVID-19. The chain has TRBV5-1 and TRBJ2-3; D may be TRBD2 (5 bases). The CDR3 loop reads CASSQDGVSTDTQYF. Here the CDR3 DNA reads TGCGCCAGCAGCCAGGACGGGGTTAGCACAGATACGCAGTATTTT.